These 9 T cell receptor beta chains share one sample of origin, sequenced in a study of blood T cells in healthy people across ages. Through a sample-barcoded 5' primer and a J-beta primer mix, a second PCR was run for about 6 to 11 cycles. TCRdb analysed the 5' RACE reads with MiXCR anew, one entry per CDR3 protein. The sample has fewer than 2 million distinct CDR3 sequences; about two fifths are singletons. Sequenced: blood. These receptors originate from a human donor in good health.

The sample holds many counts of this clonotype. The chain recombines TRBV20-1 with TRBJ2-5; a possible D gene is TRBD2 (7 bases). The germline V and J ends were trimmed by 0 bases and 5 bases, with 16 bases remaining between them. From germline, CDR1 is DFQATT and CDR2 SNEGSKA (reference sequence). This CDR3 is built from 15 residues. The CDR3: CSAREARGRGETQYF. As DNA, the CDR3 is TGCAGTGCTAGAGAGGCTCGGGGGCGGGGGGAGACCCAGTACTTC.

V usage is TRBV7-8 and J usage is TRBJ2-1; 7 bases line up with TRBD2. The CDR3 contains 15 residues. Per germline, CDR1 SGHVS and CDR2 FQNEAQ. Losses at the gene ends were 2 bases for V and 4 bases for J; bases not matched to a gene: 5. The CDR3 loop is CASSLRDYDYNEQFF. CDR3 in DNA: TGTGCCAGCAGCTTACGGGACTATGATTACAATGAGCAGTTCTTC.

J is TRBJ2-1 and V is TRBV7-7; D perhaps matches TRBD2 (5 bases). From germline, CDR1 is SSHAT and CDR2 FNYEAQ (reference sequence). The ends were cut back, 1 base at V and 2 bases at J, with 15 bases in the middle. This CDR3 has 17 residues. This CDR3 is CASSLGGGPGPYNEQFF. The DNA of the CDR3 is TGTGCCAGCAGCTTAGGTGGCGGGCCCGGGCCCTACAATGAGCAGTTCTTC.

The V gene is TRBV7-9, the J gene TRBJ2-7, with D uncertain. Germline CDR1 reads SEHNR; CDR2 reads FQNEAQ (reference sequence). This CDR3 is built from 14 residues. The ends were cut back, 5 bases at V and 2 bases at J, with 13 bases in the middle. The CDR3 reads CASSDPQMTYEQYF. CDR3 bases: TGTGCCAGCAGCGACCCACAGATGACCTACGAGCAGTACTTC.

The CDR3 DNA follows: TGCAGCGGGAGGGACAGGGGGGTTACTGAACACGGTGAAGCTTTCTTT. Amino acid sequence: CSGRDRGVTEHGEAFF. V and J are TRBV29-1 and TRBJ1-1, with TRBD1 identical over 11 bases. The CDR3 totals 16 residues. The V gene's germline CDR1 is SQVTM and CDR2 ANQGSEA. With 7 bases clipped from V and 7 bases from J, the junction kept 17 bases outside the gene matches.

This chain joins TRBV6-4 and TRBJ2-1; 7 nucleotides agree with TRBD2. The CDR3 is 16 amino acids. The germline gives CDR1 MRHNA, CDR2 SNTAGT. Trimming took 2 bases from V and 1 from J; bases not matched to a gene: 5. Here the CDR3 reads CASSDLPGGSYNEQFF. DNA of the CDR3: TGTGCCAGCAGTGACCTTCCCGGGGGGTCCTACAATGAGCAGTTCTTC.

Turning to this clonotype: A much larger clone sits a single nucleotide away, making a read error possible. V and J are TRBV6-6 and TRBJ2-1; D is possibly TRBD1 (5 bases). CDR1 MNHNY and CDR2 SVGAGI come from the germline V gene (reference sequence). This CDR3 has 15 residues. Trimming removed 5 bases at V and 7 bases at J, with 18 bases between. The CDR3 region has the DNA TGTGCCAGCAGTAACCTAGGGGAACTTGAGAATGAGCAGTTCTTC. Translated: CASSNLGELENEQFF.

The V gene is TRBV4-2, the J gene TRBJ1-4; D gene uncertain. The CDR3 consists of 17 residues. V lost 4 bases and J 0 bases, leaving 15 bases between the germline ends. Germline assignment: CDR1 LGHNA and CDR2 YNFKEQ. Here the CDR3 reads CASSPQLMTATNEKLFF. CDR3 sequence (DNA): TGTGCCAGCAGCCCCCAACTGATGACGGCAACTAATGAAAAACTGTTTTTT.

The V gene is TRBV4-3, the J gene TRBJ1-2, with 9 bases that match TRBD1. J gave up 7 bases and V 1 base, and 10 bases lay outside the gene matches. The CDR3 length is 16 residues. Germline V lookup: CDR1 LGHNA, CDR2 YSLEER. The CDR3 DNA follows: TGCGCCAGCAGCCAAGTACAGGACAGGGGAATGGGTGGCTACACCTTC. Its translation: CASSQVQDRGMGGYTF.